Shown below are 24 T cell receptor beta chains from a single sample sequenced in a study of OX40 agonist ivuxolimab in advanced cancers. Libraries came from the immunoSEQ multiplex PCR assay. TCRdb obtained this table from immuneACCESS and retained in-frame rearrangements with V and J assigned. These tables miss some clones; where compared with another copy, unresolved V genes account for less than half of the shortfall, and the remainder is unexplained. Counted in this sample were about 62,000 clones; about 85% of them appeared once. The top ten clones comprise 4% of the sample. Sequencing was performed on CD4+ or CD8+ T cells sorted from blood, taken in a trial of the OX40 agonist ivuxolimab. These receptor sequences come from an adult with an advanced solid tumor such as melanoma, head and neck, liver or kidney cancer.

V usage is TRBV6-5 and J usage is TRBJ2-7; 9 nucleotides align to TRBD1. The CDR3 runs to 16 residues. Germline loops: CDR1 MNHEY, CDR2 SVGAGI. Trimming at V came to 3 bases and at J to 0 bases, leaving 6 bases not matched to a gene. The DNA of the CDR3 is TGTGCCAGCAGTTATACCGGGACAGGGAGCTCCTACGAGCAGTACTTC. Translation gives CASSYTGTGSSYEQYF.

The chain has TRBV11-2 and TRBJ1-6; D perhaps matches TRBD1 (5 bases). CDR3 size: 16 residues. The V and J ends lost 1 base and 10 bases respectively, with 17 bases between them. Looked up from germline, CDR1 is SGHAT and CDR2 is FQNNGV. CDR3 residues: CASSLAIPGLGSPLHF. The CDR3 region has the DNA TGTGCCAGCAGCTTAGCCATCCCGGGACTTGGATCACCCCTCCACTTT.

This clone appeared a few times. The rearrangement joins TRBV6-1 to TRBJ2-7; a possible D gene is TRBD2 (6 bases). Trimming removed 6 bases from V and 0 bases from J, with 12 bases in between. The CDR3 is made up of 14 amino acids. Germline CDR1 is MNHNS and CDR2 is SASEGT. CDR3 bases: TGTGCCAGCAGCCGGGACTTCACCTCCTACGAGCAGTACTTC. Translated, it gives CASSRDFTSYEQYF.

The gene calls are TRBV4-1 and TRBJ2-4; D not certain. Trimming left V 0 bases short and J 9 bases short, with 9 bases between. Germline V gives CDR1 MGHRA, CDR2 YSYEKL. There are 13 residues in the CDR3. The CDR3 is CASSQDLGIIQYF. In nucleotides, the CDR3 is TGCGCCAGCAGCCAAGATTTAGGAATCATTCAGTACTTC.

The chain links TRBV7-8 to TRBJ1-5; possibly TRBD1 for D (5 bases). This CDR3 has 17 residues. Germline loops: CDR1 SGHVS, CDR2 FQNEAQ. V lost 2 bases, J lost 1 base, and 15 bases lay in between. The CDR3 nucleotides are TGTGCCAGCAGCTTATCAATCGGGGCCAGCAGCAATCAGCCCCAGCATTTT. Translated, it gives CASSLSIGASSNQPQHF.

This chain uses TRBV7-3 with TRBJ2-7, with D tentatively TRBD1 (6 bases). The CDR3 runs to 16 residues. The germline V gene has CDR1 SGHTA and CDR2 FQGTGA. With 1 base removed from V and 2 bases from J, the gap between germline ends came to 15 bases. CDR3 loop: CASSLSPTGSPYEQYF. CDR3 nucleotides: TGTGCCAGCAGCTTAAGCCCTACAGGGAGTCCCTACGAGCAGTACTTC.

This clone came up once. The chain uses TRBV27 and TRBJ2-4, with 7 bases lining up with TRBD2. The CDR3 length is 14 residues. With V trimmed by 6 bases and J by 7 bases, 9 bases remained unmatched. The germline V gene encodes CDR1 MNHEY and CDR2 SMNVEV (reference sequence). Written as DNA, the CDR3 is TGTGCCAGCAGCAAGGGGTTCGGGGGGAACATTCAGTACTTC. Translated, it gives CASSKGFGGNIQYF.

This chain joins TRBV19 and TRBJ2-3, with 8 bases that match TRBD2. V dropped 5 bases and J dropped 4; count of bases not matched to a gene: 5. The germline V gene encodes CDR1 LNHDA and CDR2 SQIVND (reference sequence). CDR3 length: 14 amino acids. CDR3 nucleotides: TGTGCCAGTAGTGCCCGGGGGGGGTCAGATACGCAGTATTTT. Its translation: CASSARGGSDTQYF.

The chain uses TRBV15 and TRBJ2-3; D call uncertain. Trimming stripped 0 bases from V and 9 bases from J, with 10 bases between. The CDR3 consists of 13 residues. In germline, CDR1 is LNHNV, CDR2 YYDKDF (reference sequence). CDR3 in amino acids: CATSRDPGATQYF. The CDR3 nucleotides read TGTGCCACCAGCAGAGACCCAGGAGCCACGCAGTATTTT.

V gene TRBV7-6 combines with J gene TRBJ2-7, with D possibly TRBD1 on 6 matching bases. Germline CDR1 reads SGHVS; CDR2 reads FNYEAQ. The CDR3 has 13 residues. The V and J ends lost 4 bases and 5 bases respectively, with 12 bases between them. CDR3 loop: CASSSAGANEQYF. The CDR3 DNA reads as TGTGCCAGCAGCTCGGCAGGGGCGAACGAGCAGTACTTC.

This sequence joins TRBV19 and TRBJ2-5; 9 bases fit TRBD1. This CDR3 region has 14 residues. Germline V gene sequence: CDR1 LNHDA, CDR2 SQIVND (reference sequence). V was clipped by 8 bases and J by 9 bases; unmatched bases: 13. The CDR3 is CASADRGGGRAQYF. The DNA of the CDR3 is TGTGCCAGTGCGGACAGGGGTGGGGGTCGGGCCCAGTACTTC.

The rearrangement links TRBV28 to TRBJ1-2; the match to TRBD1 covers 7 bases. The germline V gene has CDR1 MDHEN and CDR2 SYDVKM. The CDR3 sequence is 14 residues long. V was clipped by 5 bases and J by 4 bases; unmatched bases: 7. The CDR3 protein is CASSTGDFGYGYTF. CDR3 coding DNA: TGTGCCAGCAGTACAGGGGATTTTGGCTATGGCTACACCTTC.

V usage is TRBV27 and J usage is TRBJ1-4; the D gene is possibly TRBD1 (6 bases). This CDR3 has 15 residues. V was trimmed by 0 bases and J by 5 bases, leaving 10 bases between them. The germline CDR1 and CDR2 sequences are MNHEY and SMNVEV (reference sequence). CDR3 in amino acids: CASSLSNRENEKLFF. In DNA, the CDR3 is TGTGCCAGCAGTTTATCGAACAGGGAGAATGAAAAACTGTTTTTT.

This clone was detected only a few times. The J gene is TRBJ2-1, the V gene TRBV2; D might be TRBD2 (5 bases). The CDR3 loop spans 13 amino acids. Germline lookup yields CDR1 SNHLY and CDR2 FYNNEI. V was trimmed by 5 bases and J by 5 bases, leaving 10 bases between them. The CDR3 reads CASSLGLNNEQFF. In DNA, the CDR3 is TGTGCCAGCAGTCTTGGACTCAACAATGAGCAGTTCTTC.

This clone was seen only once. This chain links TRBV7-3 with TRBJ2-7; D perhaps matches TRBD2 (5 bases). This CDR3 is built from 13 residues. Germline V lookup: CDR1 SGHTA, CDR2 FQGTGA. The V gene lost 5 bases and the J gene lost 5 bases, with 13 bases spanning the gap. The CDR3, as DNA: TGTGCCAGCAGCGTCACCGGAGGCCACGAGCAGTACTTC. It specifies CASSVTGGHEQYF.

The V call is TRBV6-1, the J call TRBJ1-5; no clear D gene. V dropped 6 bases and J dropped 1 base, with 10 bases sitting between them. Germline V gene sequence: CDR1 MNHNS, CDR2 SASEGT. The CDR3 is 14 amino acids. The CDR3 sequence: CASRLQGSNQPQHF. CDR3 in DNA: TGTGCCAGCAGGTTACAAGGAAGCAATCAGCCCCAGCATTTT.

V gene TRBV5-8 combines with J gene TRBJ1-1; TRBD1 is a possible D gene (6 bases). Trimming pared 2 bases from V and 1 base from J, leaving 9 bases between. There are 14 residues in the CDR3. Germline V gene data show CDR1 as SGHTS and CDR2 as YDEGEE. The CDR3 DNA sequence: TGTGCCAGCAGCTTCTCGACAGGGAACACTGAAGCTTTCTTT. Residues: CASSFSTGNTEAFF.

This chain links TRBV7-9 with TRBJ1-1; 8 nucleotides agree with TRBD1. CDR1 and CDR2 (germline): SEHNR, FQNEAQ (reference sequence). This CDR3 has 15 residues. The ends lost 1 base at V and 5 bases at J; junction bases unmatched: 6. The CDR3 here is CASSLEAGGRTEAFF. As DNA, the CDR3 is TGTGCCAGCAGCTTAGAGGCAGGGGGCCGGACTGAAGCTTTCTTT.

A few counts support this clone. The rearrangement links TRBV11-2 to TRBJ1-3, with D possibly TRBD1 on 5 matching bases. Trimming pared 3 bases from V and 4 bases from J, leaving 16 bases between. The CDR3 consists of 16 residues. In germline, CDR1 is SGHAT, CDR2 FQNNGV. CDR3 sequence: CASSFLRVWSGNTIYF. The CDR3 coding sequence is TGTGCCAGCAGCTTCCTCAGGGTTTGGAGCGGAAACACCATATATTTT. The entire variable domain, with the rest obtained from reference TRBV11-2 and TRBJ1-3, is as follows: EAGVAQSPRYKIIEKRQSVAFWCNPISGHATLYWYQQILGQGPKLLIQFQNNGVVDDSQLPKDRFSAERLKGVDSTLKIQPAKLEDSAVYLCASSFLRVWSGNTIYFGEGSWLTVV.

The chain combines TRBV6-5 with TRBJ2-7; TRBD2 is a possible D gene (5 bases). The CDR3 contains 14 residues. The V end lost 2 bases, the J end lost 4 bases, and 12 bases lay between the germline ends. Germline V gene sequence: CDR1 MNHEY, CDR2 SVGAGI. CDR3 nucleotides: TGTGCCAGCAGTTACGGCGGGTTACTATACGAGCAGTACTTC. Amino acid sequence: CASSYGGLLYEQYF.

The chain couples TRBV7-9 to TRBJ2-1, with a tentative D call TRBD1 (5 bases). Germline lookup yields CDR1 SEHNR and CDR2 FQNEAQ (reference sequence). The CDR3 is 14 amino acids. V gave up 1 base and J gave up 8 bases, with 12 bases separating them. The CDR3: CASSLVGGRDEQFF. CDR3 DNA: TGTGCCAGCAGCTTAGTGGGTGGCAGGGATGAGCAGTTCTTC.

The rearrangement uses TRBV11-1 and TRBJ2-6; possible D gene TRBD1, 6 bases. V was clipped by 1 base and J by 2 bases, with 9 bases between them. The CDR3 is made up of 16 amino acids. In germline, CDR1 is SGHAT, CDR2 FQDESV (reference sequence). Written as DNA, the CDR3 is TGTGCCAGCAGCTTAGGTGGGGGCGCTGGGGCCAACGTCCTGACTTTC. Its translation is CASSLGGGAGANVLTF.

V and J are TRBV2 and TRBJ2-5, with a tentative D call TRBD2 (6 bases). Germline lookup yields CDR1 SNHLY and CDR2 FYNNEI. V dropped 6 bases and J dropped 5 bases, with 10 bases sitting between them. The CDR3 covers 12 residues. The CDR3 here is CASREGTETQYF. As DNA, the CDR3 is TGTGCCAGCAGGGAGGGGACGGAGACCCAGTACTTC. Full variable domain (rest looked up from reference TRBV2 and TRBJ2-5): EPEVTQTPSHQVTQMGQEVILRCVPISNHLYFYWYRQILGQKVEFLVSFYNNEISEKSEIFDDQFSVERPDGSNFTLKIRSTKLEDSAMYFCASREGTETQYFGPGTRLLVL.

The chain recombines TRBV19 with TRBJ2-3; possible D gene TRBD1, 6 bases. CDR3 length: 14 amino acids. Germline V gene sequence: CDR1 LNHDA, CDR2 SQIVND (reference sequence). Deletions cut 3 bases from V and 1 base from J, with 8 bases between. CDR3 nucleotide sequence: TGTGCCAGTAGTATGTCAGGGGGCACAGATACGCAGTATTTT. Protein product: CASSMSGGTDTQYF.